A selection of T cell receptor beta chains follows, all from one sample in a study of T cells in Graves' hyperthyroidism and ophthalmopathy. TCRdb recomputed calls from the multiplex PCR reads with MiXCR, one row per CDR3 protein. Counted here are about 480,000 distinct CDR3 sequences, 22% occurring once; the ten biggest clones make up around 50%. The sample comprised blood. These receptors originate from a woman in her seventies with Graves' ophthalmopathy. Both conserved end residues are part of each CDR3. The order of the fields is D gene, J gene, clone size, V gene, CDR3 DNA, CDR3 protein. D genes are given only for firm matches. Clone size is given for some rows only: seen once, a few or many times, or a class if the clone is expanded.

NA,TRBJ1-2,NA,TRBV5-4,TGTGCCAGCAGCTTGGATACAGGCACTTATGGCTACACCTTC,CASSLDTGTYGYTF
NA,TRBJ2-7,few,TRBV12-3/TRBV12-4,TGTGCCAGCAGCCCCCCGGGGGGCATCGAGCAGTACTTC,CASSPPGGIEQYF
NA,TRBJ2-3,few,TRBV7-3,TGTGCCAGCAGCCGGGACCTCGACACAGATACGCAGTATTTT,CASSRDLDTDTQYF
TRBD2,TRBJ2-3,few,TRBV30,TGTGCCTGGAGTGTAGGGCGGGAGTCGACAGATACGCAGTATTTT,CAWSVGRESTDTQYF
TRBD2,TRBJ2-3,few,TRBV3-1,TGTGCCAGCAGCCCCAGCGGGAGGAGGATCGGTACGCAGTATTTT,CASSPSGRRIGTQYF
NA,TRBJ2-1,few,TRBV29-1,TGCAGCGTTGGAGTGACGGGAGTGGTCAATGAGCAGTTCTTC,CSVGVTGVVNEQFF
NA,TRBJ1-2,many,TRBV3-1,TGTGCCAGCAGCCCTGGGGGGACACCGTATGGCTACACCTTC,CASSPGGTPYGYTF
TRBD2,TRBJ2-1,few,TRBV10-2,TGCGCCAGCAGTTCTCGACTAGCGGGATTAACCAATGAGCAGTTCTTC,CASSSRLAGLTNEQFF
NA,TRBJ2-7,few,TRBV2,TGTGCCAGCAGTGAAGGGACAGAGCAGTACTTC,CASSEGTEQYF
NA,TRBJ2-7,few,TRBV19,TGTGCCAGTAGTATGGGTCTTGACGGTTCATACGAGCAGTACTTC,CASSMGLDGSYEQYF
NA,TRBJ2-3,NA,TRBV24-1,TGTGCCACCAGTGATTTACGCTGTCGAAAGTACGGGGCAGATACGCAGTATTTT,CATSDLRCRKYGADTQYF
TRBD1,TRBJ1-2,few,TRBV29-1,TGCAGCGTTGCCGGGACAGGGGTAGAAGGCTACACCTTC,CSVAGTGVEGYTF
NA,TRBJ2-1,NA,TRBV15,TGTGCCACCAGCAGAGACCGACTCCATGAGCAGTTCTTC,CATSRDRLHEQFF
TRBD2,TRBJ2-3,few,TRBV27,TGTGCCAGCAGCGAGATAGCGGGAGGGTCTAGCACAGATACGCAGTATTTT,CASSEIAGGSSTDTQYF
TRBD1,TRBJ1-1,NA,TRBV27,TGTGCCAGCAGTTCAGGGGGCGCGTCCACTGAAGCTTTCTTT,CASSSGGASTEAFF
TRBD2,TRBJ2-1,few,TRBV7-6,TGTGCCAGCAGCTTAGGGGGACTAGCGGGAGTAGCTGAGCAGTTCTTC,CASSLGGLAGVAEQFF
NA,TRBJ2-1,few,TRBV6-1,TGTGCCAGCTCCGCAACCTACAATGAGCAGTTCTTC,CASSATYNEQFF
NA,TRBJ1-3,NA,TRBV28,TGTGCCAGCAGAGCTGTAGCTCCGGGATCCGGAAACACCATATATTTT,CASRAVAPGSGNTIYF
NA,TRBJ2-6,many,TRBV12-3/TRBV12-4,TGTGCCAGCAGCCCGTTGGGGCGCGGGGCCAACGTCCTGACTTTC,CASSPLGRGANVLTF
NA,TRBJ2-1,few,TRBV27,TGTGCCAGCACGGTTAGCGGCTCTACCAACAATGAGCAGTTCTTC,CASTVSGSTNNEQFF
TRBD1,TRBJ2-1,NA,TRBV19,TGTGCCAGTCGATTCCGGGACAGGGGGCCAGGGGATGAGCAGTTCTTC,CASRFRDRGPGDEQFF
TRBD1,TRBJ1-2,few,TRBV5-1,TGCGCCAGCAGCACTGGACAGGTTGGCTATGGCTACACCTTC,CASSTGQVGYGYTF
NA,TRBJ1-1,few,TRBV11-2,TGTGCCAGCACCATGGGAAGGTGGAGCACTGAAGCTTTCTTT,CASTMGRWSTEAFF
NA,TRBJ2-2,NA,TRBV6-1,TGTGCCAGCAGTGAGACCCCGAGAGGGTGGGGGCAGGTCGGGGAGCTGTTTTTT,CASSETPRGWGQVGELFF
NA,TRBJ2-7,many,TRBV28,TGTGCCAGCAGTCGAAGCGTCGTCAGGAGCTCCTACGAGCAGTACTTC,CASSRSVVRSSYEQYF
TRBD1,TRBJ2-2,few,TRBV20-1,TGCAGTGCGGGTAGGGGGCTCACCGGGGAGCTGTTTTTT,CSAGRGLTGELFF
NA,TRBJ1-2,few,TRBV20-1,TGCGTGTTGGACGGCCGGGGTGGCTACACCTTC,CVLDGRGGYTF
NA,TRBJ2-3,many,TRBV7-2,TGTGCCAGCAGCTTAGTTGGGGCAGATACGCAGTATTTT,CASSLVGADTQYF
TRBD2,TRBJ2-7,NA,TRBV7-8,TGTGCCAGCAGCTTAATCAGCGGGAGTCCCTACGAGCAGTACTTC,CASSLISGSPYEQYF
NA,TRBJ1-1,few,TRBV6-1,TGTGCCAGCAGCACGGACCAAGGCTCAAGTGAAGCTTTCTTT,CASSTDQGSSEAFF
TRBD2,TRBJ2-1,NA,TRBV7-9,TGTGCCAGCAGCGAAACCGCGGGACTAGCGTCTAATGAGCAGTTCTTC,CASSETAGLASNEQFF
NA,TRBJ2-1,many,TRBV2,TGTGCCAGCAGTGAACTGATCCTGGAGCAGTTCTTC,CASSELILEQFF
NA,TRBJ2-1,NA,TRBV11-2,TGTGCCAGCAGCTTAGATTCGAGGATCAACAATGAGCAGTTCTTC,CASSLDSRINNEQFF
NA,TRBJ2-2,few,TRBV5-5,TGTGCCAGCAGCTTTCTTCCGCATGAGCTGTTTTTT,CASSFLPHELFF
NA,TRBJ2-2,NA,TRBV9,TGTGCCAGCAGCGTAGAATCTGGCACCGGGGAGCTGTTTTTT,CASSVESGTGELFF
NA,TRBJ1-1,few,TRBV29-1,TGCAGCGTTCTCAGGGTAGACACTGAAGCTTTCTTT,CSVLRVDTEAFF
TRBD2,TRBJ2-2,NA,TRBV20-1,TGCAGTGCGATGAGCGGGAGAGGGACCGGGGAGCTGTTTTTT,CSAMSGRGTGELFF
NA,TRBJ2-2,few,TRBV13,TGTGCCAGCAGCTTAGTTGGTGCCGGGACCGGGGAGCTGTTTTTT,CASSLVGAGTGELFF
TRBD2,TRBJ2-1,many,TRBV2,TGTGCCAGCATGGGACTAGCGGGTAATGAGCAGTTCTTC,CASMGLAGNEQFF
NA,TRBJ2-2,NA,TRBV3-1,TGTGCCAGCAGCCAAGGACGGTCTGGGGGGGAGCTGTTTTTT,CASSQGRSGGELFF
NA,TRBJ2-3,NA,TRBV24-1,TGTGCCACCAGCGATTTTGGGGCAGGGACAGATACGCAGTATTTT,CATSDFGAGTDTQYF
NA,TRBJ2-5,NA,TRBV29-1,TGCAGCGTCGGGGATAGGGTCTCTCAAGAGACCCAGTACTTC,CSVGDRVSQETQYF
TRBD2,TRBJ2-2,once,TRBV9,TGTGCCAGCAGCGTACCGACTAGCGGGAGAAACACCGGGGAGCTGTTTTTT,CASSVPTSGRNTGELFF
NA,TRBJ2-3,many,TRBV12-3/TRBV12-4,TGTGCCAGCAGTTTAGTCGGCAGCACAGATACGCAGTATTTT,CASSLVGSTDTQYF
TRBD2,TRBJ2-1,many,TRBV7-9,TGTGCCAGCAGCGCGGGACTAGCGTACAATGAGCAGTTCTTC,CASSAGLAYNEQFF
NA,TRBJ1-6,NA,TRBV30,TGTGCCTGGAAGTTTTCGGCTAATAGTTCACCCCTCCACTTT,CAWKFSANSSPLHF
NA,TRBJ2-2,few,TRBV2,TGTGCCAGCAGTGGGAGTCCGGGTACTAAGCTGTTTTTT,CASSGSPGTKLFF
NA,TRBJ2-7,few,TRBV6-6,TGTGCCAGCAGTTACTCGAATGGGTCCCCCTACGAGCAGTACTTC,CASSYSNGSPYEQYF
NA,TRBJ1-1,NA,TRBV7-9,TGTGCCAGCAGCTTAGGGGATGGGGGCACTGAAGCTTTCTTT,CASSLGDGGTEAFF
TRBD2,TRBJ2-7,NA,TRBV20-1,TGCAGTGCTAGGGGGGCTAGCGGGTTCTCCTACGAGCAGTACTTC,CSARGASGFSYEQYF
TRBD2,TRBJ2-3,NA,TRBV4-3,TGCGCCAGCAGCCAAGGGGGGAGGGCATCTAGCACAGATACGCAGTATTTT,CASSQGGRASSTDTQYF
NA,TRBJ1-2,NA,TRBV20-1,TGCAGTGCCCGACGTGGCAGCAACTATGGCTACACCTTC,CSARRGSNYGYTF
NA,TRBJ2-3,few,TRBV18,TGTGCCAGCTCACCACAGGGACCTAGCACAGATACGCAGTATTTT,CASSPQGPSTDTQYF